These 27 T cell receptor beta chains share one sample of origin, sequenced in a study of blood T cell repertoires in COVID-19. The table came from immunoSEQ multiplex PCR; TCRdb's copy has only in-frame clones and leaves some out. The sample holds fewer than 600,000 clones, roughly 90% seen once. Sequenced: PBMCs or T cells enriched from blood (not recorded which). These receptors were taken from a woman aged 35 to 49 who had recovered from COVID-19.

V usage is TRBV27 and J usage is TRBJ1-5; 8 bases are shared with TRBD1. Trimming at V came to 5 bases and at J to 2 bases, leaving 8 bases not matched to a gene. Germline V gene data show CDR1 as MNHEY and CDR2 as SMNVEV (reference sequence). The length of the CDR3 is 16 residues. Here the CDR3 reads CASSTGTGRGNQPQHF. The CDR3 bases are TGTGCCAGCAGTACCGGGACAGGTAGGGGCAATCAGCCCCAGCATTTT.

V usage is TRBV19 and J usage is TRBJ2-7, with 9 bases identical to TRBD2. V dropped 4 bases and J dropped 3; count of bases not matched to a gene: 19. Germline loops: CDR1 LNHDA, CDR2 SQIVND (reference sequence). This CDR3 region has 19 residues. The CDR3 DNA follows: TGTGCCAGTAGTAAATCCCCGTATGGTAGCGGGAGAAAGGACTACGAGCAGTACTTC. Amino acids: CASSKSPYGSGRKDYEQYF.

The chain carries TRBV4-1 and TRBJ2-7; TRBD1 matches 8 bases. The germline V gene encodes CDR1 MGHRA and CDR2 YSYEKL. The CDR3 sequence is 16 residues long. With 0 bases clipped from V and 3 bases from J, the junction kept 7 bases outside the gene matches. In DNA, the CDR3 is TGCGCCAGCAGCCAAGATTGGACAGGGATGGGCTACGAGCAGTACTTC. This encodes CASSQDWTGMGYEQYF.

V gene TRBV15 combines with J gene TRBJ2-5; 7 positions match TRBD2. This CDR3 spans 14 amino acids. The germline gives CDR1 LNHNV, CDR2 YYDKDF (reference sequence). Trimming cost V 0 bases and J 5 bases; bases outside gene matches: 3. The CDR3 bases are TGTGCCACCAGCAGAGACCGGGAGGCTGAGACCCAGTACTTC. Translation gives CATSRDREAETQYF. The entire variable domain, with the rest obtained from reference TRBV15 and TRBJ2-5, is as follows: DAMVIQNPRYQVTQFGKPVTLSCSQTLNHNVMYWYQQKSSQAPKLLFHYYDKDFNNEADTPDNFQSRRPNTSFCFLDIRSPGLGDTAMYLCATSRDREAETQYFGPGTRLLVL.

This chain joins TRBV11-1 and TRBJ2-5; 10 positions agree with TRBD1. CDR3 length equals 16 residues. V lost 4 bases and J lost 5; bases outside the gene matches: 10. Germline loops: CDR1 SGHAT, CDR2 FQDESV (reference sequence). The CDR3 DNA sequence: TGTGCCAGCAGCTCCTTGGGACAGGGGAGTTGGGAGACCCAGTACTTC. Translation: CASSSLGQGSWETQYF. Full variable domain (outside the CDR3, taken from reference TRBV11-1 and TRBJ2-5): EAEVAQSPRYKITEKSQAVAFWCDPISGHATLYWYRQILGQGPELLVQFQDESVVDDSQLPKDRFSAERLKGVDSTLKIQPAELGDSAMYLCASSSLGQGSWETQYFGPGTRLLVL.

The chain has TRBV4-3 and TRBJ1-1; 12 positions agree with TRBD1. This CDR3 has 17 amino acids. The germline V gene encodes CDR1 LGHNA and CDR2 YSLEER. Losses at the gene ends were 3 bases for V and 10 bases for J; bases not matched to a gene: 15. In DNA form, the CDR3 reads TGCGCCAGCAGCCATGATCCCCCGGGACAGGGGGCAAGTGTAGCTTTCTTT. This gives the protein CASSHDPPGQGASVAFF.

The chain employs TRBV9 and TRBJ1-1; tentatively, D is TRBD1 (6 bases). Trimming removed 1 base from V and 5 bases from J, with 12 bases in between. The CDR3 runs 14 residues. The germline V gene has CDR1 SGDLS and CDR2 YYNGEE. CDR3 sequence reads: CASSVSRGGTEAFF. The CDR3 DNA follows: TGTGCCAGCAGCGTATCCAGGGGTGGGACTGAAGCTTTCTTT.

The V gene is TRBV4-1, the J gene TRBJ2-5; TRBD1 agrees at 8 bases. The J segment lost 4 bases and the V segment lost 9 bases, leaving 4 bases of the junction unmatched. Germline V gives CDR1 MGHRA, CDR2 YSYEKL. The CDR3 length is 12 residues. In DNA, the CDR3 is TGCGCCAGTCAGGGGGCGTCAGAGACCCAGTACTTC. Its translation is CASQGASETQYF.

This chain links TRBV18 with TRBJ1-2; D perhaps matches TRBD1 (6 bases). The germline CDR1 and CDR2 sequences are KGHSH and LQKENI. The V end was cut by 3 bases, the J end by 1 base, with 18 bases between. The CDR3 consists of 17 residues. This CDR3 is CASSPWGPSSFNYGYTF. In DNA form, the CDR3 reads TGTGCCAGCTCACCGTGGGGGCCTTCTTCATTTAACTATGGCTACACCTTC.

The chain has TRBV3-1 (or the pseudogene TRBV3-2) and TRBJ1-1; D gene ambiguous. The CDR3 consists of 14 residues. Trimming took 5 bases from V and 0 from J, leaving 10 bases between them. The germline CDR1 and CDR2 sequences are LGHDT and YNNKEL (reference sequence). CDR3 sequence (DNA): TGTGCCAGCAGCTTGGGCACCTTGAACACTGAAGCTTTCTTT. Its translation: CASSLGTLNTEAFF.

The chain uses TRBV5-1 and TRBJ2-2; TRBD2 aligns across 7 bases. The CDR3 is 13 residues long. Germline values: CDR1 SGHRS, CDR2 YFSETQ. Germline trimming cut 9 bases from V and 5 bases from J; bases unmatched to any gene: 7. Written as DNA, the CDR3 is TGCGCCACCAACCCGGGGGGTACCGGGGAGCTGTTTTTT. This gives the protein CATNPGGTGELFF. The complete variable domain, with remaining parts taken from reference TRBV5-1 and TRBJ2-2, reads KAGVTQTPRYLIKTRGQQVTLSCSPISGHRSVSWYQQTPGQGLQFLFEYFSETQRNKGNFPGRFSGRQFSNSRSEMNVSTLELGDSALYLCATNPGGTGELFFGEGSRLTVL.

This sequence joins TRBV2 and TRBJ1-3; TRBD1 is a possible D gene (5 bases). The CDR3 is made up of 15 amino acids. CDR1 is SNHLY and CDR2 is FYNNEI in the germline V gene. V lost 7 bases, J lost 0 bases, and 13 bases lay in between. CDR3 nucleotide sequence: TGTGCCAGCAAAGGAGGGGCCGACTCTGGAAACACCATATATTTT. It is translated as CASKGGADSGNTIYF. Combining the CDR3 with reference TRBV2 and TRBJ1-3 gives the whole variable domain EPEVTQTPSHQVTQMGQEVILRCVPISNHLYFYWYRQILGQKVEFLVSFYNNEISEKSEIFDDQFSVERPDGSNFTLKIRSTKLEDSAMYFCASKGGADSGNTIYFGEGSWLTVV.

The chain couples TRBV10-3 to TRBJ2-5; TRBD1 aligns across 8 bases. This CDR3 is built from 15 residues. Germline V gene lookup returns CDR1 ENHRY and CDR2 SYGVKD. J was trimmed by 2 bases and V by 3 bases; bases with no gene match: 5. CDR3 sequence (DNA): TGTGCCATCAGTGACCCCACAGGGGGGCAAGAGACCCAGTACTTC. Its protein is CAISDPTGGQETQYF.

The V and J genes are TRBV29-1 and TRBJ1-1; the D is unclear. This CDR3 is 13 amino acids long. Trimming left V 4 bases short and J 0 bases short, with 9 bases between. The V gene's germline CDR1 is SQVTM and CDR2 ANQGSEA. As DNA, the CDR3 is TGCAGCGTTGCACAGCAGATGAACACTGAAGCTTTCTTT. Translated: CSVAQQMNTEAFF.

The gene calls are TRBV7-9 and TRBJ2-5, with a possible D match to TRBD1 (6 bases). The ends were cut back, 3 bases at V and 1 base at J, with 15 bases in the middle. The CDR3 covers 16 residues. Germline CDR1 reads SEHNR; CDR2 reads FQNEAQ (reference sequence). CDR3 amino acids: CASSFDRSAFQETQYF. DNA for the CDR3: TGTGCCAGCAGCTTCGACAGGTCAGCATTCCAAGAGACCCAGTACTTC.

The chain employs TRBV7-9 and TRBJ2-5; the match to TRBD2 covers 7 bases. There are 14 residues in the CDR3. Germline loops: CDR1 SEHNR, CDR2 FQNEAQ (reference sequence). After removal of 4 bases from V and 5 bases from J, the junction contained 7 bases not matched to a gene. DNA for the CDR3: TGTGCCAGCAGCTCTTACGGGAGGTCGGAGACCCAGTACTTC. This gives the protein CASSSYGRSETQYF.

Of note for this clone: A much larger clone lies one base from this, so it may be a read error. The gene calls are TRBV7-9 and TRBJ2-2; no firm D call. V was clipped by 5 bases and J by 1 base, with 5 bases between them. CDR3 size: 13 residues. In germline, CDR1 is SEHNR, CDR2 FQNEAQ (reference sequence). CDR3 residues: CASSPGNTGELFF. The CDR3 DNA is TGTGCCAGCAGCCCGGGGAACACCGGGGAGCTGTTTTTT.

The chain employs TRBV14 and TRBJ1-2, with TRBD1 matching over 8 bases. J lost 1 base, V lost 1 base, and 5 bases had no gene match. CDR1 SGHDN and CDR2 FVKESK come from the germline V gene. The CDR3 consists of 16 residues. The CDR3 is CASSQVEDRVNYGYTF. CDR3 nucleotides: TGTGCCAGCAGCCAAGTAGAGGACAGGGTTAACTATGGCTACACCTTC. Based on the CDR3 plus reference TRBV14 and TRBJ1-2, the full variable domain is EAGVTQFPSHSVIEKGQTVTLRCDPISGHDNLYWYRRVMGKEIKFLLHFVKESKQDESGMPNNRFLAERTGGTYSTLKVQPAELEDSGVYFCASSQVEDRVNYGYTFGSGTRLTVV.

The chain's CDR3 is CASSYKGSGRSTNEKLFF. The CDR3 DNA reads as TGTGCCAGCAGCTACAAGGGGTCAGGGAGGTCAACTAATGAAAAACTGTTTTTT. The chain is built from TRBV7-2 and TRBJ1-4, with TRBD1 as a possible D gene (5 bases). CDR3 length: 18 amino acids. V was trimmed by 4 bases and J by 0 bases, leaving 18 bases between them. Looked up from germline, CDR1 is SGHTA and CDR2 is FQGNSA.

The chain uses TRBV10-3 and TRBJ2-1; D is undetermined. Germline lookup yields CDR1 ENHRY and CDR2 SYGVKD. V was trimmed by 4 bases and J by 5 bases, leaving 3 bases between them. This CDR3 is built from 11 residues. The CDR3 loop is CAISADNEQFF. The CDR3 DNA follows: TGTGCCATCAGTGCCGACAATGAGCAGTTCTTC.

The chain employs TRBV28 and TRBJ1-2; 7 nucleotides agree with TRBD1. Germline V gene data show CDR1 as MDHEN and CDR2 as SYDVKM. CDR3 length equals 14 residues. V was clipped by 2 bases and J by 4 bases; unmatched bases: 4. For the CDR3, the DNA is TGTGCCAGCAGTTTACCGGGACAGATCTATGGCTACACCTTC. Its translation: CASSLPGQIYGYTF.

The chain carries TRBV7-2 and TRBJ1-5, with 7 bases matching TRBD1. Trimming cost V 5 bases and J 5 bases; bases outside gene matches: 3. The CDR3 has 13 residues. In germline, CDR1 is SGHTA, CDR2 FQGNSA. CDR3: CASSRQGDQPQHF. The CDR3 nucleotides are TGTGCCAGCAGCCGCCAGGGGGATCAGCCCCAGCATTTT.

The gene calls are TRBV29-1 and TRBJ2-1, with 11 bases identical to TRBD1. Germline CDR1 and CDR2: SQVTM and ANQGSEA. The CDR3 contains 13 residues. The V gene end was trimmed by 7 bases and the J gene end by 4 bases; junction bases not matched to a gene: 3. The CDR3 coding sequence is TGCAGCGGAGGACAGGGGGCTTACAATGAGCAGTTCTTC. This sequence encodes CSGGQGAYNEQFF.

This chain joins TRBV29-1 and TRBJ2-1; D is unresolved. V was pared by 7 bases and J by 8 bases, with 9 bases between. Germline values: CDR1 SQVTM, CDR2 ANQGSEA. The CDR3 is made up of 10 amino acids. CDR3 loop: CSAEVDEQFF. The CDR3 DNA sequence: TGCAGCGCCGAAGTAGATGAGCAGTTCTTC.

The V call is TRBV4-3, the J call TRBJ2-1; a weak D match, TRBD2 (5 bases). Trimming removed 1 base at V and 0 bases at J, with 7 bases between. The CDR3 loop spans 15 amino acids. Per the germline V gene, CDR1 is LGHNA and CDR2 is YSLEER. The CDR3 DNA sequence: TGCGCCAGCAGCCAAGTGGGGAGCTCCTACAATGAGCAGTTCTTC. Its translation is CASSQVGSSYNEQFF.

This clone was found once. A junction boundary mismatches the germline segment, possibly from a read error. The chain couples TRBV4-3 to TRBJ2-1; possible D gene TRBD2, 6 bases. Per the germline V gene, CDR1 is LGHNA and CDR2 is YSLEER. CDR3 length: 18 residues. The DNA for the CDR3 is TGCGCCAGTAGCCTCCGGGGCCTTATTGGCGGGGATAACAATGAGCAGTTCTTC. This gives the protein CASSLRGLIGGDNNEQFF.

V and J are TRBV5-1 and TRBJ2-4; maybe TRBD1 (6 bases). From germline, CDR1 is SGHRS and CDR2 YFSETQ. V shed 0 bases and J shed 1 base, with 17 bases lying between them. The CDR3 spans 18 residues. CDR3 sequence: CASSLAQGGDRAKNIQYF. The CDR3 DNA reads TGCGCCAGCAGCTTGGCACAGGGCGGTGATCGGGCCAAAAACATTCAGTACTTC. Using reference TRBV5-1 and TRBJ2-4 for the parts outside the CDR3, the full variable domain is KAGVTQTPRYLIKTRGQQVTLSCSPISGHRSVSWYQQTPGQGLQFLFEYFSETQRNKGNFPGRFSGRQFSNSRSEMNVSTLELGDSALYLCASSLAQGGDRAKNIQYFGAGTRLSVL.